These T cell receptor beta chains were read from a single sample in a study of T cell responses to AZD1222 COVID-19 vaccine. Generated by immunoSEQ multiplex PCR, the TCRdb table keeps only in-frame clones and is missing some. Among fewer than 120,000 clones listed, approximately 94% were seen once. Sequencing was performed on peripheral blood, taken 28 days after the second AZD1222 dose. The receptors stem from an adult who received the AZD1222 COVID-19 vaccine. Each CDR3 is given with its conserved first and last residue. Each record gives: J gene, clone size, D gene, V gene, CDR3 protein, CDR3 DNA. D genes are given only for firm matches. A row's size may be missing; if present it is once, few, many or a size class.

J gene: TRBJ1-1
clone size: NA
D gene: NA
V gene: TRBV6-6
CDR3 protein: CASSRGRAGRESEAFF
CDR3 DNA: TGTGCCAGCAGTCGAGGAAGAGCGGGGAGGGAAAGTGAAGCTTTCTTT

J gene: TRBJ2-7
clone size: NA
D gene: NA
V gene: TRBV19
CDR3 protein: CASSPDSLEQYF
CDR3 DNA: TGTGCCAGTAGCCCGGACAGTCTCGAGCAGTACTTC

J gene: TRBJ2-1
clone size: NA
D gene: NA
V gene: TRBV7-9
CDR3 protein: CASSHAVADGWEEQFF
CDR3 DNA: TGTGCCAGCAGCCACGCCGTTGCCGACGGGTGGGAGGAGCAGTTCTTC

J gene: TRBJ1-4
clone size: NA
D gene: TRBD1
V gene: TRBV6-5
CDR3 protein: CASGRQGDEKLFF
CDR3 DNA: TGTGCCAGCGGCCGACAGGGAGATGAAAAACTGTTTTTT

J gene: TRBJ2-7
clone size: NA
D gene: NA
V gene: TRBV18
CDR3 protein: CASSPQDYEQYF
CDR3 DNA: TGTGCCAGCTCTCCTCAAGATTACGAGCAGTACTTC

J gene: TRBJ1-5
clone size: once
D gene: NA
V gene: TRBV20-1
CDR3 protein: CSASEGYSNQPQHF
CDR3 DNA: TGCAGTGCTAGTGAAGGGTATAGCAATCAGCCCCAGCATTTT

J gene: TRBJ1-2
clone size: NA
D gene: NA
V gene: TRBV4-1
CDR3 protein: CASSQDVRHPDGYTF
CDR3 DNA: TGCGCCAGCAGCCAAGATGTAAGGCATCCTGATGGCTACACCTTC

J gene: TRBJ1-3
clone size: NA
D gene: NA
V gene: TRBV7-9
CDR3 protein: CASRPPGDTGNTIYF
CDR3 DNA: TGTGCCAGCCGGCCGCCGGGGGATACTGGAAACACCATATATTTT

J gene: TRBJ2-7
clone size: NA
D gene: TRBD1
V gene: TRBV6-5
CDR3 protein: CASRSDRAHEQYF
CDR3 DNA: TGTGCCAGCAGATCCGACAGGGCCCACGAGCAGTACTTC

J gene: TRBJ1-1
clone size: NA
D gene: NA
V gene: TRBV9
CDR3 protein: CASSLLGTLNTEAFF
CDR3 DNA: TGTGCCAGCAGCCTACTCGGGACACTCAACACTGAAGCTTTCTTT

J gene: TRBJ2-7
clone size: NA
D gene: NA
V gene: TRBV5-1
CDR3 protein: CASSFRNSYEQYF
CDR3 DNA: TGCGCCAGCAGCTTCAGGAACTCCTACGAGCAGTACTTC

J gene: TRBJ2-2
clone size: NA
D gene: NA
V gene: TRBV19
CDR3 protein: CASSIAGITGELFF
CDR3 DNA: TGTGCCAGTAGTATAGCAGGAATCACCGGGGAGCTGTTTTTT

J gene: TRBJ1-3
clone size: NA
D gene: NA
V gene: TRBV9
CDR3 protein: CASSVTSSGNTIYF
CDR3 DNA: TGTGCCAGCAGCGTAACTAGCTCTGGAAACACCATATATTTT

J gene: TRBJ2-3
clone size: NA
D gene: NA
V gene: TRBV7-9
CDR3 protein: CASSLVPGLETDTQYF
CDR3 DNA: TGTGCCAGCAGCTTAGTTCCGGGACTCGAGACAGATACGCAGTATTTT

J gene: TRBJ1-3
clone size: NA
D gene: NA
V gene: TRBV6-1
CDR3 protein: CASSETRVISGNTIYF
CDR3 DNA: TGTGCCAGCAGTGAAACCAGGGTCATCTCTGGAAACACCATATATTTT

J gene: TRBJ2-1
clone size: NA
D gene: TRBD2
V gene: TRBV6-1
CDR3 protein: CASSAPWSGGALEQFF
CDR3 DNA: TGTGCCAGCAGTGCCCCGTGGAGCGGGGGGGCCTTGGAGCAGTTCTTC

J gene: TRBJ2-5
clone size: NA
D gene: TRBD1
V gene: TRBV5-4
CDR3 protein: CASSKQGVLETQYF
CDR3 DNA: TGTGCCAGCAGCAAGCAGGGGGTATTGGAGACCCAGTACTTC

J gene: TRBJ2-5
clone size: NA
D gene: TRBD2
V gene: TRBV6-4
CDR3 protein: CASSVFPSGNQETQYF
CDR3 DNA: TGTGCCAGCAGTGTCTTTCCTAGCGGGAACCAAGAGACCCAGTACTTC

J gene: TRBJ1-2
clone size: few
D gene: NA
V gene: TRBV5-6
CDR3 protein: CASSLGQTLYGYTF
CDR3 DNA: TGTGCCAGCAGCTTGGGCCAGACCCTCTATGGCTACACCTTC

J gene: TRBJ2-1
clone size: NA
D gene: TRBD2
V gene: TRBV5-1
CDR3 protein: CASSHSGREGNEQFF
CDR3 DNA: TGCGCCAGCAGCCATAGCGGGAGGGAGGGGAATGAGCAGTTCTTC

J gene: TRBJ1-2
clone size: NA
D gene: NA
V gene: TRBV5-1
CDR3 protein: CASRKTYRDFYGYTF
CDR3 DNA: TGCGCCAGCAGAAAGACTTACCGCGACTTCTATGGCTACACCTTC

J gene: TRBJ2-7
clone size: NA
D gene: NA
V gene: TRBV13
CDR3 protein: CASSLSPGKEQYF
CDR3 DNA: TGTGCCAGCAGCTTATCCCCCGGTAAAGAGCAGTACTTC

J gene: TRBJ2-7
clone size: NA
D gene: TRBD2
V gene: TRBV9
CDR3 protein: CASSNTPRGDEQYF
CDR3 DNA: TGTGCCAGCAGCAATACCCCCCGGGGGGACGAGCAGTACTTC

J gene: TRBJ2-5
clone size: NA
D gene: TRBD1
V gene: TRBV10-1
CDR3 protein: CASSARTGDGRETQYF
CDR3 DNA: TGCGCCAGCAGCGCGAGAACAGGGGATGGAAGAGAGACCCAGTACTTC

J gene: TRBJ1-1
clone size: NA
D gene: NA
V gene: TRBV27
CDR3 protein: CASSLGQGIWNTEAFF
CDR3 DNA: TGTGCCAGCAGTTTAGGGCAGGGGATTTGGAACACTGAAGCTTTCTTT

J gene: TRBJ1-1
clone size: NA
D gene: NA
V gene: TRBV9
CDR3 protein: CASSVGQTDSAFF
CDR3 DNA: TGTGCCAGCAGCGTAGGCCAGACAGATTCGGCTTTCTTT

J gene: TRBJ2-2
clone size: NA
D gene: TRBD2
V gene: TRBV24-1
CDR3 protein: CATSDPRRGTGELFF
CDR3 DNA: TGTGCCACCAGTGATCCTAGGCGGGGGACCGGGGAGCTGTTTTTT

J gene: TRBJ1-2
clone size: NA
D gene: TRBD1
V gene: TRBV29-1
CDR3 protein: CSAKQGNNTF
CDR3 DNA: TGCAGCGCTAAACAGGGGAACAACACCTTC

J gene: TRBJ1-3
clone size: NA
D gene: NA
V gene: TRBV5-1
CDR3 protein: CASSLGGAGNTIYF
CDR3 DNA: TGCGCCAGCAGCTTGGGGGGTGCTGGAAACACCATATATTTT

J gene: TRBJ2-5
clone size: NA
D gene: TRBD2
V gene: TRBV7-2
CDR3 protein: CASSFTSGGRQETQYF
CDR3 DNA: TGTGCCAGCAGCTTCACTAGCGGGGGGCGCCAAGAGACCCAGTACTTC

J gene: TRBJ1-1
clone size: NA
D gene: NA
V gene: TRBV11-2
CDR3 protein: CASSPEVAGRTEAFF
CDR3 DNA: TGTGCCAGCAGCCCCGAGGTTGCAGGGCGGACTGAAGCTTTCTTT

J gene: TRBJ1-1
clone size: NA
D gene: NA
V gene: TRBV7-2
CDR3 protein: CASTPWEGLTEAFF
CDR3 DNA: TGTGCCAGCACCCCGTGGGAGGGGCTCACTGAAGCTTTCTTT

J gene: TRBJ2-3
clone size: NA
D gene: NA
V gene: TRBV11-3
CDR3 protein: CASSPREKGDTQYF
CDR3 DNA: TGTGCCAGCAGCCCCCGGGAGAAGGGAGATACGCAGTATTTT

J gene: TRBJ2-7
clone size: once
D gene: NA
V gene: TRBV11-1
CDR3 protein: CASSQAFPYEQYF
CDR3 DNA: TGTGCCAGCAGCCAGGCGTTCCCCTACGAGCAGTACTTC

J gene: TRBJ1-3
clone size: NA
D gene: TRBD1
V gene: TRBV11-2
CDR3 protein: CASSLDRAGNTIYF
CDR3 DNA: TGTGCCAGCAGCCTAGACAGGGCTGGAAACACCATATATTTT

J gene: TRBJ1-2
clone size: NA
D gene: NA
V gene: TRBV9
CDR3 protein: CASSVRQSGGYTF
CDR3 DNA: TGTGCCAGCAGCGTAAGACAGTCTGGAGGCTACACCTTC

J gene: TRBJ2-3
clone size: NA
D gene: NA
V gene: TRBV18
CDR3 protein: CASSPRGGADTQYF
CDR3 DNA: TGTGCCAGCTCACCAAGAGGGGGGGCAGATACGCAGTATTTT

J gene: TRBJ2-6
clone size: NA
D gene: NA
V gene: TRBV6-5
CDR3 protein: CASSSVSGANVLTF
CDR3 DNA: TGTGCCAGCAGTTCAGTCTCTGGGGCCAACGTCCTGACTTTC

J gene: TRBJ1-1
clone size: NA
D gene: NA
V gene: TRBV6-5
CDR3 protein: CASSRQVGTEAFF
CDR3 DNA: TGTGCCAGCAGTCGACAGGTGGGGACTGAAGCTTTCTTT

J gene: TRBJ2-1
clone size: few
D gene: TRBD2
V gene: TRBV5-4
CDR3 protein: CASSLRLAGVEQFF
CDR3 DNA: TGTGCCAGCAGCTTGCGGCTAGCGGGAGTAGAGCAGTTCTTC

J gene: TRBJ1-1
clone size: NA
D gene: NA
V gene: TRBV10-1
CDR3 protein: CGGGRVSGTEAFF
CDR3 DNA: TGCGGGGGGGGGCGAGTATCGGGCACTGAAGCTTTCTTT

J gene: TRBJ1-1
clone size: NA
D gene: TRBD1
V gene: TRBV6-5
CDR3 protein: CASRGGASTEAFF
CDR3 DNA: TGTGCCAGCCGAGGGGGCGCGAGCACTGAAGCTTTCTTT

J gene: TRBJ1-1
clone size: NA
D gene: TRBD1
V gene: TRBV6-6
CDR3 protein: CASSYSDRGPAAEAFF
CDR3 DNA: TGTGCCAGCAGTTACTCGGACAGGGGGCCAGCGGCTGAAGCTTTCTTT

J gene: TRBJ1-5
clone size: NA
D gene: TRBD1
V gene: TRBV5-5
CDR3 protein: CASSLEGQNNQPQHF
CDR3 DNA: TGTGCCAGCAGCTTGGAGGGACAGAACAATCAGCCCCAGCATTTT

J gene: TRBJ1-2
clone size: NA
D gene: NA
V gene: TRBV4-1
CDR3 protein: CASSPAESYGYTF
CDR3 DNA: TGCGCCAGCAGCCCCGCGGAGTCATATGGCTACACCTTC

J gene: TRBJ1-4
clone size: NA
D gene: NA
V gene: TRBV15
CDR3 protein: CATSSHGRGTDEKLFF
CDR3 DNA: TGTGCCACCAGCAGCCACGGGAGGGGGACCGATGAAAAACTGTTTTTT

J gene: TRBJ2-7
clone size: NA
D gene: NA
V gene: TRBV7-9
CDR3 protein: CASSLSQNSYEQYF
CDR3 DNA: TGTGCCAGCAGCTTATCGCAGAACTCCTACGAGCAGTACTTC

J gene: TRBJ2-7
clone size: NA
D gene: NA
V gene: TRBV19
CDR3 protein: CASRAGTPPYEQYF
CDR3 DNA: TGTGCCAGTAGGGCCGGGACCCCACCTTACGAGCAGTACTTC

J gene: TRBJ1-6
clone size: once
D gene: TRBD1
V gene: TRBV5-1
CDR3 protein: CASTLQGNNSPLHF
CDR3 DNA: TGCGCCAGCACCCTACAGGGGAATAATTCACCCCTCCACTTT

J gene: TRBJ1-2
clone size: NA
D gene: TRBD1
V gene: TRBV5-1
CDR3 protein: CASSLGTGYGYTF
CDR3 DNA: TGCGCCAGCAGCTTGGGGACAGGCTATGGCTACACCTTC

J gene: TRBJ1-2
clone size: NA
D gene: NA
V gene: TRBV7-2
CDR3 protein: CASSRGGVLGGYTF
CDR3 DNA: TGTGCCAGCAGCCGTGGGGGGGTTCTTGGTGGCTACACCTTC

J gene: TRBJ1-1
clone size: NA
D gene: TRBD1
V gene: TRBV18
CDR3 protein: CASSYRGEGTEAFF
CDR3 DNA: TGTGCCAGCTCATACAGGGGTGAAGGCACTGAAGCTTTCTTT

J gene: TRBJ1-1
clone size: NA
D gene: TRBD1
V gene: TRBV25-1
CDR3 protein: CASSTEPGQGTTEAFF
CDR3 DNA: TGTGCCAGCAGTACTGAACCGGGACAGGGGACCACTGAAGCTTTCTTT

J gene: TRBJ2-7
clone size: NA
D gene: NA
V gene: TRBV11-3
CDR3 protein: CASSLEGSYEQYF
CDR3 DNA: TGTGCCAGCAGCTTAGAGGGTAGCTACGAGCAGTACTTC

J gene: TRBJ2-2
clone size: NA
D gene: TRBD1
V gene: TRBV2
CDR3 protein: CASSEAGTGNTGELFF
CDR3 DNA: TGTGCCAGCAGTGAGGCCGGGACAGGGAACACCGGGGAGCTGTTTTTT

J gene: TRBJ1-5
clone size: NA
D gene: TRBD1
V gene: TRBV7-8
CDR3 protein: CASSLLDRVGNQPQHF
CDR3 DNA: TGTGCCAGCAGCCTCCTCGACAGGGTGGGCAATCAGCCCCAGCATTTT

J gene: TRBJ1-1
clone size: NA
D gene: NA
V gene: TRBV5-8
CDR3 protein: CASSPFVNTEAFF
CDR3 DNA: TGTGCCAGCAGCCCTTTTGTGAACACTGAAGCTTTCTTT

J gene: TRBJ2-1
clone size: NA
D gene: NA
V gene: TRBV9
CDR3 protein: CASSVGGSSRNEQFF
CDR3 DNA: TGTGCCAGCAGCGTAGGCGGGTCCTCTCGTAATGAGCAGTTCTTC